These 25 T cell receptor beta chains were sequenced from one sample in a study of T cell responses to AZD1222 COVID-19 vaccine. Measured with immunoSEQ multiplex PCR; TCRdb has only the in-frame clones, and not every one. Of roughly 180,000 clones in the sample, 90% were seen once. The input for sequencing was peripheral blood, taken on day 0 of AZD1222 vaccination. These receptors came from an adult in good health.

The chain couples TRBV5-4 to TRBJ2-7; the D gene is possibly TRBD1 (6 bases). V was trimmed by 4 bases and J by 3 bases, leaving 11 bases between them. The CDR3 extends over 13 amino acids. Germline CDR1 is SGHNT and CDR2 is YYREEE (reference sequence). CDR3 residues: CASSPATGYEQYF. As DNA, the CDR3 is TGTGCCAGCAGCCCAGCGACAGGCTACGAGCAGTACTTC.

The chain couples TRBV11-2 to TRBJ2-7, with TRBD2 identical over 8 bases. V shed 1 base and J 3 bases; nucleotides not matched to a gene: 5. Germline loops: CDR1 SGHAT, CDR2 FQNNGV. This CDR3 contains 15 residues. CDR3 nucleotides: TGTGCCAGCAGCTTAGCTTTGGCGGGGGGCTACGAGCAGTACTTC. Protein product: CASSLALAGGYEQYF.

The V and J genes are TRBV5-4 and TRBJ2-2; TRBD2 matches at 12 bases. The CDR3 contains 17 residues. CDR1 is SGHNT, CDR2 YYREEE, per germline (reference sequence). V lost 5 bases and J lost 2; bases outside the gene matches: 7. CDR3 nucleotide sequence: TGTGCCAGCAGGTCCGGGACTAGCGGGTCTAACACCGGGGAGCTGTTTTTT. This sequence encodes CASRSGTSGSNTGELFF.

This chain uses TRBV3-1 (or the pseudogene TRBV3-2) with TRBJ2-5; 10 bases agree with TRBD2. V shed 4 bases, J shed 5 bases, and the junction held 13 bases outside the gene matches. CDR3 size: 17 residues. From germline, CDR1 is LGHDT and CDR2 YNNKEL (reference sequence). CDR3 protein: CASSRLESGGETETQYF. In nucleotides, the CDR3 is TGTGCCAGCAGCCGCCTGGAAAGCGGGGGGGAAACCGAGACCCAGTACTTC.

V and J are TRBV7-2 and TRBJ2-7; 10 bases are a match to TRBD2. The CDR3 sequence is 14 residues long. Germline lookup yields CDR1 SGHTA and CDR2 FQGNSA. The junction had 2 bases not matched to a gene; V was cut back by 2 bases and J by 4 bases. The CDR3 bases are TGTGCCAGCAGCTTACTAGCGGGAGTTTACGAGCAGTACTTC. Its translation is CASSLLAGVYEQYF.

The sample holds a few counts of this clone. The rearrangement joins TRBV5-6 to TRBJ2-5, with TRBD1 matching 8 bases. There are 14 residues in the CDR3. CDR1 and CDR2 from the germline V gene are SGHDT and YYEEEE. Germline trimming cut 3 bases from V and 4 bases from J; bases unmatched to any gene: 5. In nucleotides, the CDR3 is TGTGCCAGCAGCTATGGACAGGGTACAGAGACCCAGTACTTC. Its translation: CASSYGQGTETQYF.

The CDR3 region has the DNA TGTGCCAGCAGCTTGGGCTCAAGCAGCTCTGGAAACACCATATATTTT. It encodes CASSLGSSSSGNTIYF. The chain combines TRBV5-4 with TRBJ1-3; the D is unclear. V lost 0 bases and J lost 0, with 10 bases in between. CDR3 length: 16 residues. The V gene's germline CDR1 is SGHNT and CDR2 YYREEE (reference sequence).

The genes are TRBV11-2 and TRBJ1-2; unclear D gene. The V and J ends lost 5 bases and 2 bases respectively, with 9 bases between them. Germline loops: CDR1 SGHAT, CDR2 FQNNGV. This CDR3 region has 13 residues. The CDR3: CASSQQRNYGYTF. CDR3 nucleotide sequence: TGTGCCAGCAGCCAGCAGAGGAACTATGGCTACACCTTC.

The V and J genes are TRBV15 and TRBJ1-1, with D perhaps TRBD1 (6 bases). Trimming took off 9 bases at V and 0 bases at J, with 11 bases between the two ends. The CDR3 has 13 residues. Germline V gene sequence: CDR1 LNHNV, CDR2 YYDKDF (reference sequence). The DNA of the CDR3 is TGTGCCACTGCAGACAGGTTGAACACTGAAGCTTTCTTT. Protein sequence: CATADRLNTEAFF.

The rearrangement links TRBV7-2 to TRBJ2-1; 7 nucleotides line up with TRBD1. The CDR3 has 18 residues. CDR1 and CDR2 from the germline V gene are SGHTA and FQGNSA. Unmatched junction bases numbered 14, after V lost 4 bases and J lost 2 bases. Here the CDR3 DNA reads TGTGCCAGCAGCTCCCGACCCTGGACAGGAATCCCCTACAATGAGCAGTTCTTC. Protein: CASSSRPWTGIPYNEQFF.

V gene TRBV6-4 combines with J gene TRBJ2-6, with a tentative D call TRBD1 (5 bases). The CDR3 totals 15 residues. Germline V gene sequence: CDR1 MRHNA, CDR2 SNTAGT. Trimming removed 4 bases at V and 3 bases at J, with 10 bases between. DNA of the CDR3: TGTGCCAGCAGTGCCGTAGGGGTTGGGGCCAACGTCCTGACTTTC. Encoded protein: CASSAVGVGANVLTF.

The rearrangement links TRBV5-1 to TRBJ2-2; D gene ambiguous. Trimming took off 0 bases at V and 12 bases at J, with 6 bases between the two ends. The CDR3 sequence is 11 residues long. Per the germline V gene, CDR1 is SGHRS and CDR2 is YFSETQ. This chain's CDR3 is CASSLGDQLFF. CDR3 sequence (DNA): TGCGCCAGCAGCTTGGGGGATCAGCTGTTTTTT.

A single count supports this clone. The rearrangement joins TRBV4-3 to TRBJ2-6; D ambiguous. Between the trimmed V and J ends, which lost 0 bases and 4 bases, there was a span of 7 bases. Germline loops: CDR1 LGHNA, CDR2 YSLEER. CDR3 length: 15 residues. For the CDR3, the DNA is TGCGCCAGCAGCCAAGATGTATCCGGGGCCAACGTCCTGACTTTC. This sequence encodes CASSQDVSGANVLTF.

The rearrangement joins TRBV18 to TRBJ2-2; weak D call: TRBD2 (6 bases). This CDR3 region has 13 residues. Between the trimmed V and J ends, which lost 6 bases and 5 bases, there was a span of 10 bases. Germline loops: CDR1 KGHSH, CDR2 LQKENI. The CDR3 reads CASSPGRTGELFF. The DNA of the CDR3 is TGTGCCAGCTCCCCTGGGAGGACCGGGGAGCTGTTTTTT.

The chain employs TRBV3-1 (or the pseudogene TRBV3-2) and TRBJ1-1; possibly TRBD1 for D (5 bases). Trimming shortened V by 5 bases and J by 5 bases, and 15 bases separated the two germline ends. This CDR3 comprises 14 residues. Germline assignment: CDR1 LGHDT and CDR2 YNNKEL (reference sequence). CDR3 sequence: CASSARDGGTEAFF. CDR3 DNA: TGTGCCAGCAGCGCTCGGGACGGAGGGACTGAAGCTTTCTTT.

V gene TRBV5-4 combines with J gene TRBJ1-2; D unresolved. Trimming left V 0 bases short and J 7 bases short, with 16 bases between. This CDR3 contains 15 residues. Per germline, CDR1 SGHNT and CDR2 YYREEE (reference sequence). The CDR3 sequence: CASSLGPDVGSGYTF. The CDR3 DNA follows: TGTGCCAGCAGCTTGGGGCCCGATGTGGGGAGTGGCTACACCTTC.

The chain is built from TRBV5-1 and TRBJ1-6; the D is unclear. The length of the CDR3 is 17 residues. The germline gives CDR1 SGHRS, CDR2 YFSETQ. V lost 4 bases to trimming and J lost 7 bases, with 21 bases between them. CDR3 region: CASSPEWRDGVNSPLHF. CDR3 coding DNA: TGCGCCAGCAGCCCGGAGTGGAGGGATGGTGTAAATTCACCCCTCCACTTT. The whole variable domain, filled in from reference TRBV5-1 and TRBJ1-6, reads KAGVTQTPRYLIKTRGQQVTLSCSPISGHRSVSWYQQTPGQGLQFLFEYFSETQRNKGNFPGRFSGRQFSNSRSEMNVSTLELGDSALYLCASSPEWRDGVNSPLHFGNGTRLTVT.

V and J are TRBV19 and TRBJ2-2; D not resolved. The length of the CDR3 is 16 residues. The germline V and J ends were trimmed by 10 bases and 0 bases, with 18 bases remaining between them. Germline CDR1 and CDR2: LNHDA and SQIVND (reference sequence). The CDR3 here is CATTMDGVTNTGELFF. CDR3 DNA sequence: TGTGCCACCACAATGGATGGGGTCACGAACACCGGGGAGCTGTTTTTT.

The chain couples TRBV27 to TRBJ1-1; D not certain. The CDR3 extends over 13 amino acids. Germline V gene data show CDR1 as MNHEY and CDR2 as SMNVEV (reference sequence). The V end lost 6 bases, the J end lost 3 bases, and 11 bases lay between the germline ends. The CDR3 nucleotides are TGTGCCAGCAGAGAAAGAAGGGACACTGAAGCTTTCTTT. Its translation is CASRERRDTEAFF.

The chain links TRBV27 to TRBJ2-2, with D maybe TRBD2 (6 bases). This CDR3 spans 14 amino acids. Germline lookup yields CDR1 MNHEY and CDR2 SMNVEV (reference sequence). Trimming pared 4 bases from V and 0 bases from J, leaving 6 bases between. CDR3 loop: CASSWGANTGELFF. The CDR3 DNA reads as TGTGCCAGCAGTTGGGGGGCGAACACCGGGGAGCTGTTTTTT.

This rearrangement joins TRBV9 to TRBJ2-2; TRBD1 or TRBD2 may be the D gene (6 bases each). The CDR3 has 19 residues. V dropped 0 bases and J dropped 0 bases, with 18 bases sitting between them. The germline V gene has CDR1 SGDLS and CDR2 YYNGEE. The CDR3 spells CASSVGGSGGTPNTGELFF. The CDR3 coding sequence is TGTGCCAGCAGCGTAGGAGGGTCTGGGGGGACACCGAACACCGGGGAGCTGTTTTTT. Full variable domain (remainder filled in from reference TRBV9 and TRBJ2-2): DSGVTQTPKHLITATGQRVTLRCSPRSGDLSVYWYQQSLDQGLQFLIQYYNGEERAKGNILERFSAQQFPDLHSELNLSSLELGDSALYFCASSVGGSGGTPNTGELFFGEGSRLTVL.

This rearrangement joins TRBV6-2 or TRBV6-3 to TRBJ2-2; TRBD1 matches 8 bases. The V gene end was trimmed by 4 bases and the J gene end by 0 bases; junction bases not matched to a gene: 4. CDR3 size: 16 residues. Germline V gene sequence: CDR1 MNHEY, CDR2 SVGEGT. Written as DNA, the CDR3 is TGTGCCAGCAGTTTTCTGGGACAGGCGAACACCGGGGAGCTGTTTTTT. Protein product: CASSFLGQANTGELFF.

V gene TRBV4-3 combines with J gene TRBJ1-5; D not resolved. There are 15 residues in the CDR3. V was cut by 0 bases and J by 7 bases, with 13 bases left in between. CDR1 LGHNA and CDR2 YSLEER come from the germline V gene. The CDR3 DNA sequence: TGCGCCAGCAGCCAAGATCTGGCAGGCCGGCAGCCCCAGCATTTT. Protein: CASSQDLAGRQPQHF.

With respect to this clone: The sample holds other DNA sequences that translate to the same CDR3. This rearrangement joins TRBV5-1 to TRBJ2-7; 10 bases line up with TRBD2. Germline CDR1 and CDR2: SGHRS and YFSETQ. The V and J ends lost 0 bases and 0 bases, in that order; junction bases with no gene match: 0. This CDR3 has 15 amino acids. The CDR3 sequence is CASSLGTSGSYEQYF. The CDR3 DNA reads TGCGCCAGCAGCTTGGGGACTAGCGGCTCCTACGAGCAGTACTTC.

V usage is TRBV19 and J usage is TRBJ2-2; 12 bases fit TRBD2. The ends lost 5 bases at V and 0 bases at J; junction bases unmatched: 4. The CDR3 spans 17 residues. The germline CDR1 and CDR2 sequences are LNHDA and SQIVND (reference sequence). The CDR3 loop reads CASSVTSGGPNTGELFF. In nucleotides, the CDR3 is TGTGCCAGTAGTGTGACTAGCGGGGGCCCGAACACCGGGGAGCTGTTTTTT.